The clone carrying this T cell receptor (beta chain) has ten or more counts. What it recognizes is unknown. This library used roughly 400 ng RNA and molecular barcoded adaptors spanning alpha/delta and beta/gamma chains. Via MiXCR, TCRdb re-called the reads, giving one row per CDR3 protein. The table records fewer than 35,000 distinct CDR3 sequences, 15% to 20% of them present only once. J lost 4 bases, V lost 7 bases, and 6 bases had no gene match. This CDR3 has 14 residues. Germline CDR1 is SNHLY and CDR2 is FYNNEI. These data originate in a study of read filtering for tumor transcriptome and immune sequencing. Study findings and constraints: Correlation between methods rose after single-read clonotypes were removed. IR-seq captured clonotypes deeper and more reliably than RNA-seq.

This TCR derives from a donor at least 40 years old with multiple myeloma. Sequenced sample: a population of CD138-negative cells sorted from bone marrow. J is TRBJ1-4 and V is TRBV2; 7 nucleotides align to TRBD1. In nucleotides, the CDR3 is TGTGCCAGCAACCCGGGACAGCTTAATGAAAAACTGTTTTTT. Translated: CASNPGQLNEKLFF.